Listed here are 21 T cell receptor beta chains from one sample, sequenced in a study of cytotoxic CD8 clonotypes in ibrutinib-treated CLL. The assay was immunoSEQ multiplex PCR, and TCRdb's table has in-frame clones only and misses some. The repertoire holds a few hundred thousand clones, 80% seen once, with 6.7% in the top ten. The specimen comprised PBMCs, sampled before ibrutinib treatment. These receptor sequences come from a human donor with chronic lymphocytic leukemia.

The sample holds many counts of this clone. The rearrangement uses TRBV5-4 and TRBJ2-7; D is possibly TRBD2 (5 bases). The germline V and J ends were trimmed by 0 bases and 2 bases, with 15 bases remaining between them. Germline assignment: CDR1 SGHNT and CDR2 YYREEE (reference sequence). The CDR3 contains 16 residues. CDR3 nucleotides: TGTGCCAGCAGCTTGGTTATTCTGGGAGCCGCCTACGAGCAGTACTTC. It specifies CASSLVILGAAYEQYF.

This CDR3 is CASSPGLAVEQYF. The CDR3 region has the DNA TGTGCCAGCAGCCCGGGACTAGCGGTCGAGCAGTACTTC. V usage is TRBV5-4 and J usage is TRBJ2-7; 11 nucleotides agree with TRBD2. With V trimmed by 4 bases and J by 6 bases, 3 bases remained unmatched. Germline V gene sequence: CDR1 SGHNT, CDR2 YYREEE (reference sequence). The CDR3 is 13 residues long. Together with reference TRBV5-4 and TRBJ2-7, the CDR3 gives the full variable domain: ETGVTQSPTHLIKTRGQQVTLRCSSQSGHNTVSWYQQALGQGPQFIFQYYREEENGRGNFPPRFSGLQFPNYSSELNVNALELDDSALYLCASSPGLAVEQYFGPGTRLTVT.

The CDR3 DNA follows: TGTGCCAGCAGTTACCTGGCAGCCAAATCACAAGAGACCCAGTACTTC. Translation gives CASSYLAAKSQETQYF. This chain joins TRBV6-5 and TRBJ2-5; D is ambiguous. V was clipped by 2 bases and J by 2 bases, with 15 bases between them. The CDR3 totals 16 residues. The germline V gene has CDR1 MNHEY and CDR2 SVGAGI.

V gene TRBV2 combines with J gene TRBJ2-5, with D uncertain. Trimming took off 3 bases at V and 5 bases at J, with 4 bases between the two ends. There are 11 residues in the CDR3. Germline CDR1 reads SNHLY; CDR2 reads FYNNEI. CDR3 in DNA: TGTGCCAGCAGTGAGGGGGAGACCCAGTACTTC. Translated: CASSEGETQYF.

This chain uses TRBV25-1 with TRBJ1-4, with a weak D call TRBD1 (6 bases). CDR3 size: 16 residues. The V gene lost 1 base and the J gene lost 5 bases, with 14 bases spanning the gap. Germline CDR1 reads MGHDK; CDR2 reads SYGVNS. CDR3 nucleotide sequence: TGTGCCAGCAGTGAATGGGGGCGGACCAGGAATGAAAAACTGTTTTTT. Translating it yields CASSEWGRTRNEKLFF.

The chain links TRBV5-4 to TRBJ2-7; D not certain. Germline V lookup: CDR1 SGHNT, CDR2 YYREEE (reference sequence). The V gene lost 0 bases and the J gene lost 3 bases, with 4 bases spanning the gap. The CDR3 sequence is 12 residues long. The CDR3 region is CASSLGNYEQYF. As DNA, the CDR3 is TGTGCCAGCAGCTTGGGGAACTACGAGCAGTACTTC.

The chain recombines TRBV19 with TRBJ2-6; 7 nucleotides align to TRBD1. V gave up 8 bases and J gave up 2 bases; unmatched junction bases: 15. The CDR3 contains 18 residues. The V gene's germline CDR1 is LNHDA and CDR2 SQIVND (reference sequence). CDR3 coding DNA: TGTGCCAGTCAAGACAGGGTCTCCTTATCGGCTGGGGCCAACGTCCTGACTTTC. Its protein product is CASQDRVSLSAGANVLTF.

The sample holds a few counts of this clone. The V and J genes are TRBV29-1 and TRBJ1-2; D gene uncertain. Trimming removed 2 bases from V and 6 bases from J, with 13 bases in between. Germline CDR1 SQVTM, CDR2 ANQGSEA. This CDR3 has 13 amino acids. The CDR3 bases are TGCAGCGTTGAAAAAGGTGGTTCCGATGGCTACACCTTC. This sequence encodes CSVEKGGSDGYTF.

V usage is TRBV15 and J usage is TRBJ1-5; the D gene is possibly TRBD1 (5 bases). The CDR3 spans 15 residues. Germline-derived CDR1 and CDR2 are LNHNV and YYDKDF (reference sequence). V gave up 5 bases and J gave up 4 bases, with 15 bases separating them. CDR3 DNA sequence: TGTGCCACCAGCGGGGCCGCATACAGTAATCAGCCCCAGCATTTT. It codes for CATSGAAYSNQPQHF.

The chain combines TRBV6-6 with TRBJ2-7, with a weak D call TRBD1 (6 bases). The V and J ends lost 6 bases and 6 bases respectively, with 15 bases between them. In germline, CDR1 is MNHNY, CDR2 SVGAGI (reference sequence). This CDR3 has 13 amino acids. Here the CDR3 reads CASSSGTPIEQYF. In nucleotides, the CDR3 is TGTGCCAGCAGCTCCGGGACACCCATCGAGCAGTACTTC.

V and J are TRBV9 and TRBJ2-7; D uncertain. Germline V gene lookup returns CDR1 SGDLS and CDR2 YYNGEE. The CDR3 covers 14 residues. The V end lost 3 bases, the J end lost 3 bases, and 13 bases lay between the germline ends. The CDR3 region has the DNA TGTGCCAGCAGCGGGGGAACGGCAGTCTACGAGCAGTACTTC. Translation gives CASSGGTAVYEQYF.

The J gene is TRBJ1-1, the V gene TRBV9, with 7 bases matching TRBD1. The germline V gene has CDR1 SGDLS and CDR2 YYNGEE. The CDR3 consists of 14 residues. V shed 3 bases, J shed 3 bases, and the junction held 5 bases outside the gene matches. CDR3 coding DNA: TGTGCCAGCAGCGCCGAGGGGGCGGACACTGAAGCTTTCTTT. Encoded protein: CASSAEGADTEAFF. Full variable domain (outside the CDR3, taken from reference TRBV9 and TRBJ1-1): DSGVTQTPKHLITATGQRVTLRCSPRSGDLSVYWYQQSLDQGLQFLIQYYNGEERAKGNILERFSAQQFPDLHSELNLSSLELGDSALYFCASSAEGADTEAFFGQGTRLTVV.

J is TRBJ1-3 and V is TRBV6-5; D is undetermined. Germline loops: CDR1 MNHEY, CDR2 SVGAGI. V was pared by 1 base and J by 0 bases, with 4 bases between. The CDR3 is 14 residues long. CDR3 amino acids: CASSYYSSGNTIYF. The CDR3 nucleotides are TGTGCCAGCAGTTACTACAGCTCTGGAAACACCATATATTTT.

The chain has TRBV4-3 and TRBJ1-2; weak D call: TRBD1 (5 bases). CDR3 length: 14 residues. Germline-derived CDR1 and CDR2 are LGHNA and YSLEER. V was pared by 1 base and J by 3 bases, with 9 bases between. CDR3 nucleotide sequence: TGCGCCAGCAGCCAAGTCCGGGACCACTATGGCTACACCTTC. This encodes CASSQVRDHYGYTF.

The rearrangement uses TRBV25-1 and TRBJ2-1; no definite D call. V lost 0 bases to trimming and J lost 8 bases, with 8 bases between them. Germline assignment: CDR1 MGHDK and CDR2 SYGVNS. There are 13 residues in the CDR3. CDR3 nucleotide sequence: TGTGCCAGCAGTGAATACCTAACGGATGAGCAGTTCTTC. It yields the protein CASSEYLTDEQFF.

This clone has more than one count but fewer than ten. One end of the junction varies from germline; a read error may be responsible. The V and J genes are TRBV5-5 and TRBJ1-1, with 7 bases that match TRBD1. The CDR3 is 16 residues long. From germline, CDR1 is SGHKS and CDR2 YYEKEE (reference sequence). Written as DNA, the CDR3 is TGCGCCAGCAGCCAAGCCCCCAGGGGGACTAACACTGAAGCTTTCTTT. Translation: CASSQAPRGTNTEAFF.

The rearrangement joins TRBV18 to TRBJ1-4, with D perhaps TRBD1 (6 bases). This CDR3 is built from 16 residues. Germline V gene lookup returns CDR1 KGHSH and CDR2 LQKENI. The V gene lost 6 bases and the J gene lost 0 bases, with 14 bases spanning the gap. Written as DNA, the CDR3 is TGTGCCAGCTCTTCGACAGGACTCACAACTAATGAAAAACTGTTTTTT. It is translated as CASSSTGLTTNEKLFF.

Here the CDR3 DNA reads TGTGCCAGCAGCCGCAGACAGGGTTTTAATGAGCAGTTCTTC. Translating gives CASSRRQGFNEQFF. This rearrangement joins TRBV7-8 to TRBJ2-1, with 7 bases identical to TRBD1. Germline V gene sequence: CDR1 SGHVS, CDR2 FQNEAQ. The CDR3 runs 14 residues. Germline trimming cut 5 bases from V and 7 bases from J; bases unmatched to any gene: 8.

The gene calls are TRBV27 and TRBJ2-2; D is possibly TRBD2 (6 bases). V was pared by 6 bases and J by 4 bases, with 21 bases between. Germline V lookup: CDR1 MNHEY, CDR2 SMNVEV (reference sequence). This CDR3 region has 17 residues. CDR3 region: CASSTLTRAGITGELFF. The CDR3 nucleotides are TGTGCCAGCAGCACCCTCACCCGGGCGGGAATCACCGGGGAGCTGTTTTTT.

V is TRBV4-3 and J is TRBJ1-4; a weak D match, TRBD1 (6 bases). The germline gives CDR1 LGHNA, CDR2 YSLEER. With 0 bases removed from V and 6 bases from J, the gap between germline ends came to 14 bases. This CDR3 is built from 16 residues. The DNA for the CDR3 is TGCGCCAGCAGCCAAGATGTGCTGGGGGCATATGAAAAACTGTTTTTT. Residues: CASSQDVLGAYEKLFF.

The chain joins TRBV29-1 to TRBJ2-3, with 10 positions matching TRBD1. The V gene end was trimmed by 8 bases and the J gene end by 4 bases; junction bases not matched to a gene: 3. Germline CDR1 is SQVTM and CDR2 is ANQGSEA. The CDR3 loop spans 12 amino acids. The CDR3 bases are TGCAGCCTGACAGGGGGCCCAGATACGCAGTATTTT. Translation: CSLTGGPDTQYF.